This TCR beta chain was sequenced in a study of radiation and T cells in renal cell carcinoma. Between the trimmed V and J ends, which lost 8 bases and 1 base, there was a span of 15 bases. The CDR3 totals 15 residues. Germline loops: CDR1 LNHDA, CDR2 SQIVND (reference sequence). Using immunoSEQ multiplex PCR, the repertoire was profiled, and TCRdb retains in-frame clones only, with some absent. The table lists some 150,000 clones, roughly 87% of them singletons. As for time point: blood 2 weeks post-SBRT. Treatment reported: 15 Gy SBRT to primary tumor, nephrectomy 4 weeks later. Serial blood draws occurred at baseline and 2 and 4 weeks post-SBRT. The patient's renal cell carcinoma had clear cell pathology. General study points: In blood, top tumor clones expanded by 2 weeks, shrinking by 4.

About this clone: Its antigen is still unknown.

The chain is built from TRBV19 and TRBJ2-1; D may match TRBD1 or TRBD2 (5 bases each). The clonotype comes from a woman in her forties or fifties with renal cell carcinoma. This specimen was blood, taken from a patient whose treatment included radiotherapy and nephrectomy. The CDR3 loop reads CASSQEGLSYNEQFF. The DNA of the CDR3 is TGTGCCAGTTCGCAAGAGGGGTTATCCTACAATGAGCAGTTCTTC.